Below, 6 T cell receptor beta chains from the same sample are listed, as sequenced in a study of cytomegalovirus exposure and HLA in healthy donors. Measured with immunoSEQ multiplex PCR; TCRdb has only the in-frame clones, and not every one. The table records a few hundred thousand clones, about nine tenths of them present only once. The sequenced material came from PBMCs. All receptors derive from a woman younger than 30 in good health and CMV-seronegative.

V usage is TRBV5-6 and J usage is TRBJ1-1; 8 positions match TRBD1. Germline V CDR1 and CDR2: SGHDT, YYEEEE. Trimming took 1 base from V and 7 from J; bases not matched to a gene: 3. This CDR3 has 13 amino acids. The CDR3 region has the DNA TGTGCCAGCAGCTTGACAGGGGGGGTTGAAGCTTTCTTT. It yields the protein CASSLTGGVEAFF.

This clone was counted once. This chain uses TRBV4-2 with TRBJ2-7, with TRBD2 identical over 8 bases. CDR1 is LGHNA and CDR2 is YNFKEQ in the germline V gene. The CDR3 extends over 17 amino acids. V gave up 0 bases and J gave up 0 bases; unmatched junction bases: 7. CDR3 protein: CASSQERLALSSYEQYF. The CDR3 nucleotides read TGTGCCAGCAGCCAAGAAAGACTAGCGCTCAGCTCCTACGAGCAGTACTTC.

V is TRBV27 and J is TRBJ1-3; perhaps TRBD1 as D (6 bases). V was clipped by 5 bases and J by 7 bases, with 18 bases between them. The CDR3 runs to 15 residues. Germline CDR1 reads MNHEY; CDR2 reads SMNVEV (reference sequence). CDR3 amino acids: CASSAGDRTRNTIYF. The CDR3 region has the DNA TGTGCCAGCAGTGCCGGCGACAGGACCCGGAACACCATATATTTT.

This chain uses TRBV2 with TRBJ2-7; 8 nucleotides match TRBD1. V shed 6 bases and J 6 bases; nucleotides not matched to a gene: 7. CDR1 and CDR2 (germline): SNHLY, FYNNEI. The CDR3 is 13 residues long. In DNA, the CDR3 is TGTGCCAGCAGAGAGACAGGGGCGGGCGAGCAGTACTTC. As protein: CASRETGAGEQYF.

This chain connects TRBV27 to TRBJ2-3, with 7 positions matching TRBD2. Trimming took 5 bases from V and 4 from J; bases not matched to a gene: 12. Germline V gene data show CDR1 as MNHEY and CDR2 as SMNVEV (reference sequence). The CDR3 spans 16 residues. The CDR3 DNA is TGTGCCAGCAGTATCCTAGCGGAGGGGCGTCCAGATACGCAGTATTTT. Its protein product is CASSILAEGRPDTQYF.

The chain couples TRBV5-5 to TRBJ2-7, with D perhaps TRBD2 (6 bases). Germline V CDR1 and CDR2: SGHKS, YYEKEE (reference sequence). V lost 5 bases and J lost 4, with 13 bases in between. This CDR3 is 13 amino acids long. This CDR3 reads CASRGGSWYEQYF. DNA for the CDR3: TGTGCCAGCAGAGGAGGGAGTTGGTACGAGCAGTACTTC.